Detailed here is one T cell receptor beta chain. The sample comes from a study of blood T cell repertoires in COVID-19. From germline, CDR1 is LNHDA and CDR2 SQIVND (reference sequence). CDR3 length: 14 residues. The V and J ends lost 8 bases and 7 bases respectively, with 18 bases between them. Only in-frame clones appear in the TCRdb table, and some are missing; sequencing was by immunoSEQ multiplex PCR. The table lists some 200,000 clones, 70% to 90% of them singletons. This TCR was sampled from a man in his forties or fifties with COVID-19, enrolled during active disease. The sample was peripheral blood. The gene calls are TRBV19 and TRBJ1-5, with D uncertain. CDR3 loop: CASHQVEGGQPQHF. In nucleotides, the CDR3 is TGTGCCAGTCACCAGGTGGAGGGCGGCCAGCCCCAGCATTTT.